This passage covers 3 T cell receptor beta chains from one sample sequenced in a study of human thymus T cells. Corrective cardiac surgery supplied the resected thymus tissue. Generated by immunoSEQ multiplex PCR, the TCRdb table keeps only in-frame clones and is missing some. The table lists tens of thousands of clones, 85% to 95% of them singletons, with 0.03% to 0.035% in the top ten. Input material: thymus tissue. The receptors were gathered from a girl under three years old with a congenital heart defect but otherwise immunologically healthy.

This clone was detected only once. In DNA, the CDR3 is TGTGCCAGCTCACCAATTGGGGCAGGGGGCGACCACACTAACTATGGCTACACCTTC. It encodes CASSPIGAGGDHTNYGYTF. J is TRBJ1-2 and V is TRBV18; 8 bases are a match to TRBD1. This CDR3 region has 19 residues. Germline V gives CDR1 KGHSH, CDR2 LQKENI. J gave up 0 bases and V 2 bases, and 14 bases lay outside the gene matches.

This clone was seen just once. The chain is built from TRBV25-1 and TRBJ2-2; TRBD1 matches 9 bases. J was trimmed by 0 bases and V by 4 bases; bases with no gene match: 3. Per the germline V gene, CDR1 is MGHDK and CDR2 is SYGVNS. There are 16 residues in the CDR3. The CDR3 spells CASSGQGVSNTGELFF. The CDR3 nucleotides read TGTGCCAGCAGTGGACAGGGGGTTTCGAACACCGGGGAGCTGTTTTTT.

V gene TRBV2 combines with J gene TRBJ1-5, with D unresolved. The CDR3 contains 15 residues. V was clipped by 6 bases and J by 0 bases, with 12 bases between them. The germline CDR1 and CDR2 sequences are SNHLY and FYNNEI. As DNA, the CDR3 is TGTGCCAGCAGACACCCGGGGAATAGCAATCAGCCCCAGCATTTT. Translated, it gives CASRHPGNSNQPQHF.